The entry that follows covers one T cell receptor (beta chain) sequence. TCRdb's copy holds only in-frame clones and misses some; the assay was immunoSEQ multiplex PCR. The data show about 490,000 clones, over 65% seen once. Adult donors, all healthy and HIV-negative, had no recent acute infections or vaccinations. The source of the sample is a study of shared clonotypes between healthy human individuals. The sequencing input was PBMCs. This clonotype was sampled from a woman between 40 and 50 years old in good health. Some clones in this sample may be carry-over from other donors' samples.

The CDR3 loop is CAISDSVETQYF. The CDR3, as DNA: TGTGCCATCAGTGACTCGGTTGAGACCCAGTACTTC. The chain carries TRBV10-3 and TRBJ2-5; D not certain. Trimming pared 3 bases from V and 5 bases from J, leaving 7 bases between. This CDR3 is built from 12 residues. Per germline, CDR1 ENHRY and CDR2 SYGVKD.